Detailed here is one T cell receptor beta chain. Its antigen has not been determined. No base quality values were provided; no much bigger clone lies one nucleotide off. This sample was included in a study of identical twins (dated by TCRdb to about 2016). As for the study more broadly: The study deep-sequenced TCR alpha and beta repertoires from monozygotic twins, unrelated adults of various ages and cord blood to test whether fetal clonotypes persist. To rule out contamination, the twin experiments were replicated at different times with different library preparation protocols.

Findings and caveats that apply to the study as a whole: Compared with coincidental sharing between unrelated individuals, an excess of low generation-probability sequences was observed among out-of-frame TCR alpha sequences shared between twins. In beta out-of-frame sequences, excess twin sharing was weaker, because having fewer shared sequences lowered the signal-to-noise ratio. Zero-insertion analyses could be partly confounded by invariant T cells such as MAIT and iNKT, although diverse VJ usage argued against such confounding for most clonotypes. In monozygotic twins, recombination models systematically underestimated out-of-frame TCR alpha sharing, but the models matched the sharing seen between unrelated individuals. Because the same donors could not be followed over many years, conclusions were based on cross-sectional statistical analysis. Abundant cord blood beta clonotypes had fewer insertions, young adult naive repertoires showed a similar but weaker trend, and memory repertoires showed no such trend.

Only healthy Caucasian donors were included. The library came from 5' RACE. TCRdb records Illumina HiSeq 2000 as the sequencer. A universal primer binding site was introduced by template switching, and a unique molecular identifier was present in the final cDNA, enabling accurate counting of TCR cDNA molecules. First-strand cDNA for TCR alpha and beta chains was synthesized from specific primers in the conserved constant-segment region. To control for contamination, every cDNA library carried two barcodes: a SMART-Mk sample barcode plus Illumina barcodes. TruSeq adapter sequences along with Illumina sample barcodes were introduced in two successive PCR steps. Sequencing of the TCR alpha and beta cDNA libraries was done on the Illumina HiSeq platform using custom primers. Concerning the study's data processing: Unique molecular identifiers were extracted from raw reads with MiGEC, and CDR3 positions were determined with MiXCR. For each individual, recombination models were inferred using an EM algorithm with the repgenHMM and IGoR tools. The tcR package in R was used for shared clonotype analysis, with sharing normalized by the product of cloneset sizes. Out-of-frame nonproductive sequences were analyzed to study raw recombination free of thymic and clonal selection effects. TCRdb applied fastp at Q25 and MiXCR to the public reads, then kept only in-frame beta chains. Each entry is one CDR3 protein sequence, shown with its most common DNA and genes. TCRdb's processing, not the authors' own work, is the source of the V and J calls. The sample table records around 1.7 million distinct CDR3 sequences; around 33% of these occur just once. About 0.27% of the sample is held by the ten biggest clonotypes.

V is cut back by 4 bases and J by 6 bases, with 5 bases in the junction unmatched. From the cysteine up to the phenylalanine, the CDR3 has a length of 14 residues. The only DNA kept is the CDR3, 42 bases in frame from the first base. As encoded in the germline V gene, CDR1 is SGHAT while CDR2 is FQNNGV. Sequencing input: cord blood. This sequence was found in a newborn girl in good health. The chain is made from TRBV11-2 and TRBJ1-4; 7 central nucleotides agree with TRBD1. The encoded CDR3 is CASSSQGGDEKLFF. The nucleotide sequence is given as TGTGCCAGCAGCTCCCAGGGGGGAGATGAAAAACTGTTTTTT.